This T cell receptor (beta chain) came from a study of Ad26.COV2.S vaccination and SARS-CoV-2 variants. Broader study findings: Substantial response breadth was reportedly seen for spike-specific CD8+ and CD4+ T cells after vaccination.

Trimming took off 5 bases at V and 0 bases at J, with 11 bases between the two ends. CDR1 is LNHDA, CDR2 SQIVND, per germline (reference sequence). This CDR3 is built from 14 residues. The table came from immunoSEQ multiplex PCR; TCRdb's copy has only in-frame clones and leaves some out. The sample contains hundreds of thousands of clones, about 88% of which appear only once. Concerning this clone itself: Its antigen is unidentified.

The treatment is: 15 to 20 received Ad26.COV2.S at low or high dose, single or two shots; roughly five received placebo; per-sample allocation not given. Sampling happened 63 days after the first vaccine or placebo injection. In Boston, the donor was an adult between 18-55 years of age. Built on an Ad26 vector, the vaccine expressed Wuhan-strain SARS-CoV-2 spike. J is TRBJ2-7 and V is TRBV19; D is perhaps TRBD1 (6 bases). This clonotype was sampled from a person between 18 and 65 years old who received the Ad26.COV2.S COVID-19 vaccine or a placebo. The specimen was peripheral blood, collected in a trial of Ad26.COV2.S vaccine versus placebo. This chain's CDR3 is CASSSGQHSYEQYF. CDR3 DNA sequence: TGTGCCAGTAGTTCTGGACAGCACTCCTACGAGCAGTACTTC.